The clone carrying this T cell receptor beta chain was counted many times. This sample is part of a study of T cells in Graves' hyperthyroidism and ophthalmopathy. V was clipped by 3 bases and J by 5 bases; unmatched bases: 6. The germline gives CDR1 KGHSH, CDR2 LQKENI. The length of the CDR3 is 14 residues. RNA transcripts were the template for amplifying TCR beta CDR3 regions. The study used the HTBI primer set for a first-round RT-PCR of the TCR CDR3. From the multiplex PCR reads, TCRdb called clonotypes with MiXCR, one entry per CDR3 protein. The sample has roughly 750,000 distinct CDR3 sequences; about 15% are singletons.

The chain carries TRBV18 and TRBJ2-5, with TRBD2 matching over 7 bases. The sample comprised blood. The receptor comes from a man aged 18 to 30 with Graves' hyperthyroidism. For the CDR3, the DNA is TGTGCCAGCTCACCGCGGGACTATCATGAGACCCAGTACTTC. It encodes CASSPRDYHETQYF.